One and the same sample provided the 24 T cell receptor beta chains below, sequenced in a study of blood T cell repertoires in COVID-19. Generated by immunoSEQ multiplex PCR, the TCRdb table keeps only in-frame clones and is missing some. The sample holds 200,000 to 250,000 clones, 70% to 90% seen once. Sequenced sample: PBMCs or T cells enriched from blood (not recorded which). Receptor source: a man between 35 and 55 years old who had recovered from COVID-19.

The chain carries TRBV5-1 and TRBJ2-2; 9 bases are a match to TRBD2. The length of the CDR3 is 15 residues. V lost 0 bases, J lost 6 bases, and 3 bases stayed unmatched. The germline CDR1 and CDR2 sequences are SGHRS and YFSETQ. The CDR3 sequence is CASSLGGRASGELFF. CDR3 DNA: TGCGCCAGCAGCTTGGGCGGGAGGGCCTCCGGGGAGCTGTTTTTT. Full variable domain (missing parts from reference TRBV5-1 and TRBJ2-2): KAGVTQTPRYLIKTRGQQVTLSCSPISGHRSVSWYQQTPGQGLQFLFEYFSETQRNKGNFPGRFSGRQFSNSRSEMNVSTLELGDSALYLCASSLGGRASGELFFGEGSRLTVL.

The V call is TRBV6-2 or TRBV6-3, the J call TRBJ1-2; 10 nucleotides match TRBD1. The V gene's germline CDR1 is MNHEY and CDR2 SVGEGT. This CDR3 comprises 16 residues. V lost 1 base and J lost 4; bases outside the gene matches: 6. The CDR3 DNA follows: TGTGCCAGCAGTTACTTGCCGGGACAGGGGAGCTATGGCTACACCTTC. Translating it yields CASSYLPGQGSYGYTF.

Comments on this clone: This specimen includes other DNA sequences encoding the same CDR3. This chain joins TRBV29-1 and TRBJ2-2; D not certain. V was clipped by 3 bases and J by 1 base, with 6 bases between them. Germline loops: CDR1 SQVTM, CDR2 ANQGSEA. The CDR3 totals 13 residues. CDR3 region: CSVEPGNTGELFF. DNA of the CDR3: TGCAGCGTTGAGCCGGGGAACACCGGGGAGCTGTTTTTT.

The table lists this clone with a count of one. This sequence joins TRBV10-2 and TRBJ2-7; tentative D call: TRBD2 (5 bases). Looked up from germline, CDR1 is WSHSY and CDR2 is SAAADI. Trimming took 3 bases from V and 3 from J, leaving 12 bases between them. The CDR3 consists of 14 residues. CDR3 in DNA: TGCGCCAGCAGTGATGGCCTAGCTGACTACGAGCAGTACTTC. As protein: CASSDGLADYEQYF.

The rearrangement links TRBV12-5 to TRBJ1-4, with 8 nucleotides matching TRBD1. J gave up 8 bases and V 4 bases, and 6 bases lay outside the gene matches. Germline-derived CDR1 and CDR2 are LGHNT and FRNRAP. The CDR3 spans 14 residues. CDR3 DNA: TGTGCTAGTGGTTGGCAGGGGGCTAGGGAAAAACTGTTTTTT. It is translated as CASGWQGAREKLFF.

The chain has TRBV19 and TRBJ1-3; weak D call: TRBD1 (6 bases). Germline V gene sequence: CDR1 LNHDA, CDR2 SQIVND (reference sequence). The CDR3 consists of 14 residues. Trimming shortened V by 6 bases and J by 6 bases, and 15 bases separated the two germline ends. The CDR3: CASRIQGNENTIYF. The CDR3 DNA is TGTGCCAGTAGGATACAGGGCAATGAAAACACCATATATTTT.

The chain carries TRBV7-9 and TRBJ2-7; 7 nucleotides line up with TRBD1. The V gene end was trimmed by 5 bases and the J gene end by 3 bases; junction bases not matched to a gene: 7. CDR1 is SEHNR, CDR2 FQNEAQ, per germline (reference sequence). There are 14 residues in the CDR3. CDR3 region: CASSPRTGGYEQYF. CDR3 coding DNA: TGTGCCAGCAGCCCCCGGACAGGAGGCTACGAGCAGTACTTC. Drawing the rest from reference TRBV7-9 and TRBJ2-7, the complete variable domain is DTGVSQNPRHKITKRGQNVTFRCDPISEHNRLYWYRQTLGQGPEFLTYFQNEAQLEKSRLLSDRFSAERPKGSFSTLEIQRTEQGDSAMYLCASSPRTGGYEQYFGPGTRLTVT.

The chain recombines TRBV10-3 with TRBJ2-3, with 13 positions matching TRBD2. Germline CDR1 is ENHRY and CDR2 is SYGVKD. Trimming took 5 bases from V and 5 from J; bases not matched to a gene: 7. The CDR3 spans 16 residues. The CDR3 is CAISRTSGGPGDTQYF. The CDR3 coding sequence is TGTGCCATCAGTCGGACTAGCGGGGGCCCCGGAGATACGCAGTATTTT.

The chain carries TRBV27 and TRBJ2-3, with TRBD2 matching over 8 bases. The V gene end was trimmed by 7 bases and the J gene end by 6 bases; junction bases not matched to a gene: 9. The V gene's germline CDR1 is MNHEY and CDR2 SMNVEV (reference sequence). There are 14 residues in the CDR3. CDR3: CASTRGLAMDTQYF. As DNA, the CDR3 is TGTGCCAGCACCCGAGGACTAGCAATGGATACGCAGTATTTT.

J is TRBJ2-2 and V is TRBV6-5; D may be TRBD1 (6 bases). This CDR3 spans 15 amino acids. CDR1 is MNHEY and CDR2 is SVGAGI in the germline V gene. V was clipped by 0 bases and J by 6 bases, with 11 bases between them. The CDR3 nucleotides read TGTGCCAGCAGTTACTCACAGGGTTTTGCCGGGGAGCTGTTTTTT. Translating gives CASSYSQGFAGELFF.

The chain is built from TRBV11-2 and TRBJ1-1; D uncertain. Germline CDR1 and CDR2: SGHAT and FQNNGV. The germline V and J ends were trimmed by 1 base and 4 bases, with 10 bases remaining between them. The CDR3 is 14 amino acids. CDR3 nucleotide sequence: TGTGCCAGCAGCTTAGGTGGAGGGCCCACTGAAGCTTTCTTT. Translation gives CASSLGGGPTEAFF.

The gene calls are TRBV7-2 and TRBJ1-5; D is ambiguous. V was trimmed by 1 base and J by 0 bases, leaving 10 bases between them. This CDR3 contains 16 residues. Germline V gives CDR1 SGHTA, CDR2 FQGNSA. CDR3 nucleotides: TGTGCCAGCAGCTTAGTCTCAGGAAATAGCAATCAGCCCCAGCATTTT. It codes for CASSLVSGNSNQPQHF.

This clone appeared a single time. This chain links TRBV2 with TRBJ1-4; unclear D gene. The CDR3 consists of 14 residues. Germline CDR1 and CDR2: SNHLY and FYNNEI. V was cut by 9 bases and J by 8 bases, with 19 bases left in between. CDR3 residues: CASIRSPVEEKLFF. The CDR3 nucleotides read TGTGCCAGTATCCGGAGCCCTGTGGAGGAAAAACTGTTTTTT.

The V and J genes are TRBV7-9 and TRBJ1-3; 10 bases fit TRBD1. V was clipped by 1 base and J by 8 bases; unmatched bases: 8. The CDR3 runs 16 residues. Germline-derived CDR1 and CDR2 are SEHNR and FQNEAQ (reference sequence). The CDR3 region has the DNA TGTGCCAGCAGCTTAGTTGGGACAGGGGTTCCAGACACCATATATTTT. It translates to CASSLVGTGVPDTIYF.

This clone has only one observation. The gene calls are TRBV28 and TRBJ1-5; maybe TRBD1 (6 bases). The CDR3 extends over 13 amino acids. The V gene's germline CDR1 is MDHEN and CDR2 SYDVKM. V dropped 3 bases and J dropped 7 bases, with 10 bases sitting between them. CDR3 sequence reads: CASSFYRAQPQHF. In DNA form, the CDR3 reads TGTGCCAGCAGTTTTTACAGGGCACAGCCCCAGCATTTT.

The V and J genes are TRBV9 and TRBJ1-2; maybe TRBD1 (6 bases). CDR3 size: 14 residues. The germline V gene has CDR1 SGDLS and CDR2 YYNGEE. The germline V and J ends were trimmed by 4 bases and 1 base, with 11 bases remaining between them. The CDR3 DNA reads as TGTGCCAGCAGCCCAGAAGGGGGTAACTATGGCTACACCTTC. Its protein is CASSPEGGNYGYTF.

The chain uses TRBV3-1 (or the pseudogene TRBV3-2) and TRBJ1-5; 7 positions agree with TRBD1. CDR1 LGHDT and CDR2 YNNKEL come from the germline V gene (reference sequence). V was clipped by 0 bases and J by 4 bases; unmatched bases: 12. The CDR3 is 18 residues long. In DNA, the CDR3 is TGTGCCAGCAGCCAAGATGGGGCCCCGACAGGGAGTAATCAGCCCCAGCATTTT. Translation gives CASSQDGAPTGSNQPQHF.

The chain employs TRBV7-9 and TRBJ2-2, with D unclear. Germline values: CDR1 SEHNR, CDR2 FQNEAQ (reference sequence). The V gene lost 1 base and the J gene lost 1 base, with 7 bases spanning the gap. This CDR3 comprises 15 residues. The chain's CDR3 is CASSLGHQNTGELFF. DNA of the CDR3: TGTGCCAGCAGCTTAGGGCATCAGAACACCGGGGAGCTGTTTTTT.

The chain uses TRBV23-1 and TRBJ2-3; a weak D match, TRBD1 (6 bases). TRBV23-1 counts as an open reading frame of uncertain function. The CDR3 extends over 15 amino acids. The V end lost 0 bases, the J end lost 6 bases, and 13 bases lay between the germline ends. The CDR3 loop is CASSQSWGPGDTQYF. DNA of the CDR3: TGCGCCAGCAGTCAATCGTGGGGGCCGGGGGATACGCAGTATTTT.

This chain uses TRBV6-4 with TRBJ2-1; D uncertain. This CDR3 spans 15 amino acids. V lost 3 bases, J lost 3 bases, and 12 bases lay in between. Germline V lookup: CDR1 MRHNA, CDR2 SNTAGT. CDR3 loop: CASSDKAAFYNEQFF. CDR3 coding DNA: TGTGCCAGCAGTGATAAGGCGGCCTTCTACAATGAGCAGTTCTTC.

This clone was counted between two and nine times. The chain joins TRBV2 to TRBJ1-2; a possible D gene is TRBD1 (6 bases). V was pared by 5 bases and J by 4 bases, with 11 bases between. Germline-derived CDR1 and CDR2 are SNHLY and FYNNEI. The CDR3 sequence is 13 residues long. This CDR3 is CASSYDRSYGYTF. The CDR3, as DNA: TGTGCCAGCAGTTATGACAGGAGCTATGGCTACACCTTC.

This clone rates as medium-sized. V usage is TRBV4-1 and J usage is TRBJ1-5; the D gene is possibly TRBD1 (5 bases). V was trimmed by 0 bases and J by 5 bases, leaving 8 bases between them. Germline V gene data show CDR1 as MGHRA and CDR2 as YSYEKL. The CDR3 contains 14 residues. The CDR3 DNA is TGCGCCAGCAGCCAAGAATCGGGGGATCAGCCCCAGCATTTT. Residues: CASSQESGDQPQHF.

This clone is a singleton in its sample. V and J are TRBV15 and TRBJ2-2; D is uncertain. The CDR3 has 14 residues. Germline CDR1 LNHNV, CDR2 YYDKDF (reference sequence). Trimming pared 0 bases from V and 5 bases from J, leaving 7 bases between. CDR3 DNA: TGTGCCACCAGCAGAGATTCGGGTACCGGGGAGCTGTTTTTT. Residues: CATSRDSGTGELFF.

The rearrangement uses TRBV5-1 and TRBJ2-5, with 10 bases fitting TRBD1. J gave up 5 bases and V 4 bases, and 8 bases lay outside the gene matches. This CDR3 spans 15 amino acids. Germline V gives CDR1 SGHRS, CDR2 YFSETQ. CDR3 sequence reads: CASSLTGGVGETQYF. CDR3 nucleotide sequence: TGCGCCAGCAGCCTGACAGGGGGCGTCGGGGAGACCCAGTACTTC. Using reference TRBV5-1 and TRBJ2-5 for the parts outside the CDR3, the full variable domain is KAGVTQTPRYLIKTRGQQVTLSCSPISGHRSVSWYQQTPGQGLQFLFEYFSETQRNKGNFPGRFSGRQFSNSRSEMNVSTLELGDSALYLCASSLTGGVGETQYFGPGTRLLVL.